This TCR beta chain was captured by sequencing in a study of T cell repertoires in cytomegalovirus infection. This clonotype was counted ten times or more. TCRdb passed the reads through MiXCR, listing each CDR3 protein once. The sample lists 740,000 or so distinct CDR3 sequences; less than 40% were seen once. Trimming removed 4 bases at V and 2 bases at J, with 12 bases between. There are 15 residues in the CDR3. CDR1 is SGHVS and CDR2 is FQNEAQ in the germline V gene. The source material was PBMCs. The clonotype comes from a human donor in good health (CMV status not recorded). Some clones in this sample may be carry-over from other donors' samples. The chain uses TRBV7-8 and TRBJ2-1; D gene ambiguous. CDR3 sequence (DNA): TGTGCCAGCAGCTCCCAGCGTATACCCTACAATGAGCAGTTCTTC. Protein: CASSSQRIPYNEQFF.